Presented here are 23 T cell receptor beta chains from one specimen sequenced in a study of T cell changes during pregnancy in multiple sclerosis (dated by TCRdb to about 2019). Receptors were amplified or captured by the immunoSEQ multiplex PCR assay. Here the immuneACCESS table is served through TCRdb, limited to in-frame sequences with V and J called. Missing clones are a known gap in these copies; in checked studies unresolved V genes cover under half, and the rest lacks a known reason. For this sample there are approximately 23,000 clones; about 90% appear just once. The ten largest clones take up 0.67% of the sample. The sample here was CD4+ T cells from peripheral blood mononuclear cells, taken in the third trimester of pregnancy. Receptors were obtained from a female donor in good health, enrolled as a control in a pregnancy study.

Notes on this clone: A junction end diverges from the germline sequence, so it may reflect a read error. Other DNA sequences of this sample code for an identical CDR3. The chain combines TRBV29-1 with TRBJ2-3; D possibly corresponds to TRBD2 (6 bases). Germline V lookup: CDR1 SQVTM, CDR2 ANQGSEA. This CDR3 comprises 14 residues. CDR3 in DNA: TGCAGCGTTGCGAATAGCGGCCGCACGGATACGCAGTATTTT. Protein product: CSVANSGRTDTQYF.

The chain combines TRBV11-1 with TRBJ1-1; 7 bases align to TRBD1. The CDR3 covers 15 residues. Germline V gives CDR1 SGHAT, CDR2 FQDESV (reference sequence). J lost 1 base, V lost 5 bases, and 7 bases had no gene match. This CDR3 is CASSLMGQQNTEAFF. DNA of the CDR3: TGTGCCAGCAGCCTAATGGGACAGCAGAACACTGAAGCTTTCTTT.

V is TRBV4-1 and J is TRBJ1-1; D is possibly TRBD1 (6 bases). V gave up 6 bases and J gave up 1 base, with 12 bases separating them. The V gene's germline CDR1 is MGHRA and CDR2 YSYEKL. The CDR3 covers 14 residues. The CDR3 protein is CASRRVGANTEAFF. In DNA, the CDR3 is TGCGCCAGCAGGAGGGTGGGGGCGAACACTGAAGCTTTCTTT.

The chain uses TRBV6-4 and TRBJ2-4, with 11 bases identical to TRBD2. Germline trimming cut 4 bases from V and 8 bases from J; bases unmatched to any gene: 10. The CDR3 length is 16 residues. Germline lookup yields CDR1 MRHNA and CDR2 SNTAGT. CDR3 protein: CASSGGGSGGADIQYF. The DNA for the CDR3 is TGTGCCAGCAGTGGTGGGGGTAGCGGGGGGGCGGACATTCAGTACTTC.

This chain joins TRBV7-3 and TRBJ2-1, with unresolved D. The CDR3 extends over 13 amino acids. V gave up 1 base and J gave up 6 bases, with 7 bases separating them. CDR1 is SGHTA and CDR2 is FQGTGA in the germline V gene. Written as DNA, the CDR3 is TGTGCCAGCAGCTTAAGCGCGCGCAATGAGCAGTTCTTC. Its protein is CASSLSARNEQFF.

The chain employs TRBV15 and TRBJ1-6; 7 bases map to TRBD1. The germline gives CDR1 LNHNV, CDR2 YYDKDF (reference sequence). The CDR3 length is 18 residues. J lost 1 base, V lost 0 bases, and 6 bases had no gene match. CDR3 sequence: CATSRDREGASYNSPLHF. The CDR3 DNA reads TGTGCCACCAGCAGAGATCGGGAGGGGGCGTCCTATAATTCACCCCTCCACTTT.

This clone came up once. The chain carries TRBV7-8 and TRBJ2-1, with 8 nucleotides matching TRBD2. The CDR3 loop spans 17 amino acids. The V segment lost 1 base and the J segment 6 bases; nucleotides outside the gene matches: 11. Germline CDR1 and CDR2: SGHVS and FQNEAQ. Here the CDR3 DNA reads TGTGCCAGCAGCTTAGGAGGGGCGGGGGGCGACTTCAATGAGCAGTTCTTC. Translation gives CASSLGGAGGDFNEQFF.

The chain carries TRBV19 and TRBJ2-1; weak D call: TRBD2 (5 bases). Trimming left V 0 bases short and J 5 bases short, with 14 bases between. The CDR3 runs 16 residues. Germline loops: CDR1 LNHDA, CDR2 SQIVND (reference sequence). CDR3 bases: TGTGCCAGTAGTATAGATCGGGCACGGACTGACAATGAGCAGTTCTTC. The encoded protein is CASSIDRARTDNEQFF.

The chain employs TRBV19 and TRBJ1-5; D unclear. V lost 3 bases and J 4 bases, leaving 13 bases between the germline ends. The CDR3 loop spans 15 amino acids. Germline CDR1 and CDR2: LNHDA and SQIVND (reference sequence). CDR3 protein: CASSIRASENQPQHF. The CDR3 DNA reads as TGTGCCAGTAGTATTCGGGCTAGCGAAAATCAGCCCCAGCATTTT.

The rearrangement uses TRBV5-1 and TRBJ2-1; 11 bases match TRBD2. The CDR3 is made up of 15 amino acids. J was trimmed by 6 bases and V by 1 base; bases with no gene match: 3. Germline V lookup: CDR1 SGHRS, CDR2 YFSETQ. This CDR3 reads CASSLLLAGANEQFF. CDR3 DNA: TGCGCCAGCAGCTTGCTACTAGCGGGAGCCAATGAGCAGTTCTTC.

The chain uses TRBV12-2 and TRBJ1-6. TRBV12-2 is given as a pseudogene. The CDR3 loop spans 15 amino acids. The CDR3 loop reads CASRSPMAGGSPLHF. CDR3 sequence (DNA): TGTGCAAGTCGCTCTCCGATGGCGGGGGGTTCACCCCTCCACTTT.

This clone was detected only a few times. The J gene is TRBJ1-6, the V gene TRBV14; D uncertain. V lost 3 bases and J lost 7, with 13 bases in between. The CDR3 sequence is 15 residues long. Germline V gene data show CDR1 as SGHDN and CDR2 as FVKESK. CDR3 nucleotides: TGTGCCAGCAGCCAGAAGTCATTACAAAATTCACCCCTCCACTTT. The encoded protein is CASSQKSLQNSPLHF.

The rearrangement joins TRBV9 to TRBJ2-7; tentative D call: TRBD1 (6 bases). The germline V and J ends were trimmed by 3 bases and 3 bases, with 19 bases remaining between them. Germline V gene sequence: CDR1 SGDLS, CDR2 YYNGEE. The CDR3 has 16 residues. The CDR3 spells CASSERLGEGDYEQYF. The CDR3 nucleotides read TGTGCCAGCAGCGAAAGACTGGGTGAGGGGGACTACGAGCAGTACTTC.

V is TRBV7-8 and J is TRBJ1-2; no reliable D call. Germline V gene lookup returns CDR1 SGHVS and CDR2 FQNEAQ. The CDR3 runs 15 residues. V was cut by 4 bases and J by 3 bases, with 15 bases left in between. The CDR3 nucleotides are TGTGCCAGCAGCTCGCCGGCGGGGTCAGACTATGGCTACACCTTC. Protein product: CASSSPAGSDYGYTF.

This sequence joins TRBV5-1 and TRBJ2-7, with D hard to call. V shed 3 bases and J shed 1 base, with 2 bases lying between them. The CDR3 contains 11 residues. The germline gives CDR1 SGHRS, CDR2 YFSETQ. This chain's CDR3 is CASSSSYEQYF. The DNA for the CDR3 is TGCGCCAGCAGCTCATCCTACGAGCAGTACTTC.

V gene TRBV4-1 combines with J gene TRBJ2-7; 8 bases fit TRBD1. The CDR3 extends over 15 amino acids. CDR1 is MGHRA and CDR2 is YSYEKL in the germline V gene. The trim removed 3 bases at V and 5 bases at J, leaving 9 bases unmatched. This CDR3 is CASSQHATGVNEQYF. CDR3 bases: TGCGCCAGCAGCCAGCACGCGACAGGGGTGAACGAGCAGTACTTC.

The chain recombines TRBV7-8 with TRBJ2-3; 11 bases are shared with TRBD1. Trimming cost V 5 bases and J 6 bases; bases outside gene matches: 4. The CDR3 loop spans 14 amino acids. Per germline, CDR1 SGHVS and CDR2 FQNEAQ. The CDR3 coding sequence is TGTGCCAGCAGCGTCGGGACAGGGGGTGATACGCAGTATTTT. This codes for CASSVGTGGDTQYF. The variable domain in full, with the rest retrieved from reference TRBV7-8 and TRBJ2-3, is GAGVSQSPRYKVAKRGQDVALRCDPISGHVSLFWYQQALGQGPEFLTYFQNEAQLDKSGLPSDRFFAERPEGSVSTLKIQRTQQEDSAVYLCASSVGTGGDTQYFGPGTRLTVL.

The rearrangement joins TRBV6-5 to TRBJ2-3; D gene unclear. V gave up 2 bases and J gave up 0 bases, with 9 bases separating them. This CDR3 contains 15 residues. Germline V lookup: CDR1 MNHEY, CDR2 SVGAGI. The CDR3 protein is CASSYGRPSTDTQYF. As DNA, the CDR3 is TGTGCCAGCAGTTACGGGCGACCTAGCACAGATACGCAGTATTTT.

The genes are TRBV5-6 and TRBJ2-6; 7 positions agree with TRBD1. V lost 7 bases and J lost 2; bases outside the gene matches: 6. CDR3 size: 15 residues. In germline, CDR1 is SGHDT, CDR2 YYEEEE. This chain's CDR3 is CASGGTGAGANVLTF. CDR3 bases: TGTGCCAGCGGGGGCACAGGGGCTGGGGCCAACGTCCTGACTTTC.

The chain is built from TRBV5-5 and TRBJ2-2; 12 bases are shared with TRBD2. After removal of 1 base from V and 6 bases from J, the junction contained 4 bases not matched to a gene. Per the germline V gene, CDR1 is SGHKS and CDR2 is YYEKEE (reference sequence). CDR3 length equals 16 residues. The CDR3: CASSLRLAGASGELFF. The DNA for the CDR3 is TGTGCCAGCAGCTTGCGACTAGCGGGAGCGTCCGGGGAGCTGTTTTTT. Looking up the rest from reference TRBV5-5 and TRBJ2-2 gives the full variable domain: DAGVTQSPTHLIKTRGQQVTLRCSPISGHKSVSWYQQVLGQGPQFIFQYYEKEERGRGNFPDRFSARQFPNYSSELNVNALLLGDSALYLCASSLRLAGASGELFFGEGSRLTVL.

This clone was found once. The chain employs TRBV5-1 and TRBJ2-5; 9 nucleotides align to TRBD2. The CDR3 totals 15 residues. Germline V gene sequence: CDR1 SGHRS, CDR2 YFSETQ. V was pared by 3 bases and J by 4 bases, with 7 bases of the junction left unmatched. The CDR3 coding sequence is TGCGCCAGCAGCTCCACAGCGGGGGGCCGAGAGACCCAGTACTTC. Translating gives CASSSTAGGRETQYF. The variable domain in full, completed from reference TRBV5-1 and TRBJ2-5, reads KAGVTQTPRYLIKTRGQQVTLSCSPISGHRSVSWYQQTPGQGLQFLFEYFSETQRNKGNFPGRFSGRQFSNSRSEMNVSTLELGDSALYLCASSSTAGGRETQYFGPGTRLLVL.

DNA for the CDR3: TGTGCCAGCTCACCAATTCCTGGCGGGAGGGCCGTGGATGAGCAGTTCTTC. This gives the protein CASSPIPGGRAVDEQFF. The chain is built from TRBV18 and TRBJ2-1; 9 bases match TRBD2. J was trimmed by 8 bases and V by 2 bases; bases with no gene match: 13. Germline CDR1 reads KGHSH; CDR2 reads LQKENI. The CDR3 has 17 residues.

V usage is TRBV7-3 and J usage is TRBJ2-2, with 8 bases aligning to TRBD2. This CDR3 comprises 13 residues. Germline CDR1 is SGHTA and CDR2 is FQGTGA. V lost 5 bases, J lost 6 bases, and 2 bases stayed unmatched. The CDR3 reads CASSPAGAGELFF. The CDR3 coding sequence is TGTGCCAGCAGCCCAGCGGGAGCCGGGGAGCTGTTTTTT.